A selection of T cell receptor beta chains follows, all from one sample in a study of blood T cells in healthy people across ages. TCRdb reprocessed the 5' RACE reads with MiXCR, giving one entry per CDR3 protein. There are about 1.8 million distinct CDR3 sequences in the sample; approximately 50% occur only once, and 2.1% lies in the top ten. What was sequenced was blood. The receptors shown here come from a woman aged 40 to 49 in good health. Both conserved end residues are part of each CDR3. The D gene is left open where the match is weak. Rows give clone size only sometimes, using once, few, many, or a class for an expanded clone.

j_gene: TRBJ2-7; d_gene: NA; abundance: NA; len: 14; v_gene: TRBV3-1; CDR3aa: CASRFTGSSYEQYF; CDR3nt: TGTGCCAGCAGATTTACGGGAAGCTCCTACGAGCAGTACTTC
j_gene: TRBJ1-1; d_gene: NA; abundance: NA; len: 13; v_gene: TRBV10-3; CDR3aa: CAINDGRDTEAFF; CDR3nt: TGTGCCATCAACGACGGGAGGGACACTGAAGCTTTCTTT
j_gene: TRBJ1-4; d_gene: NA; abundance: NA; len: 15; v_gene: TRBV20-1; CDR3aa: CSASFGDGPNEKLFF; CDR3nt: TGCAGTGCTAGTTTTGGGGACGGGCCGAATGAAAAACTGTTTTTT
j_gene: TRBJ2-5; d_gene: NA; abundance: NA; len: 14; v_gene: TRBV11-1; CDR3aa: CASSLLGVKETQYF; CDR3nt: TGTGCCAGCAGCTTATTAGGGGTTAAAGAGACCCAGTACTTC
j_gene: TRBJ2-1; d_gene: TRBD2; abundance: NA; len: 16; v_gene: TRBV29-1; CDR3aa: CSVEGLAGGPYNEQFF; CDR3nt: TGCAGCGTTGAAGGACTAGCGGGGGGCCCTTACAATGAGCAGTTCTTC
j_gene: TRBJ2-1; d_gene: TRBD2; abundance: few; len: 15; v_gene: TRBV20-1; CDR3aa: CSAGAGTSAYNEQFF; CDR3nt: TGCAGTGCTGGGGCGGGGACTAGCGCCTACAATGAGCAGTTCTTC
j_gene: TRBJ1-1; d_gene: NA; abundance: NA; len: 15; v_gene: TRBV6-2/TRBV6-3; CDR3aa: CASSSGGPPNTEAFF; CDR3nt: TGTGCCAGCAGTTCCGGAGGACCGCCGAACACTGAAGCTTTCTTT
j_gene: TRBJ2-5; d_gene: TRBD2; abundance: NA; len: 15; v_gene: TRBV12-3/TRBV12-4; CDR3aa: CASSTGTSGGQTQYF; CDR3nt: TGTGCCAGCAGTACGGGGACTAGCGGGGGACAGACCCAGTACTTC
j_gene: TRBJ1-4; d_gene: TRBD1; abundance: NA; len: 14; v_gene: TRBV20-1; CDR3aa: CSARDGTVNEKLFF; CDR3nt: TGCAGTGCTAGAGATGGGACAGTTAATGAAAAACTGTTTTTT
j_gene: TRBJ2-5; d_gene: TRBD1; abundance: few; len: 15; v_gene: TRBV6-5; CDR3aa: CATTLPGQGQETQYF; CDR3nt: TGTGCCACCACCTTACCGGGACAGGGACAAGAGACCCAGTACTTC
j_gene: TRBJ2-7; d_gene: TRBD1; abundance: NA; len: 15; v_gene: TRBV20-1; CDR3aa: CSARDHGTATYEQYF; CDR3nt: TGCAGTGCTAGAGATCACGGGACAGCAACCTACGAGCAGTACTTC
j_gene: TRBJ2-5; d_gene: NA; abundance: NA; len: 14; v_gene: TRBV7-2; CDR3aa: CASSFVQGHETQYF; CDR3nt: TGTGCCAGCAGCTTTGTGCAGGGTCACGAGACCCAGTACTTC
j_gene: TRBJ1-2; d_gene: TRBD1; abundance: NA; len: 17; v_gene: TRBV6-6; CDR3aa: CASSYLPLGTGKDGYTF; CDR3nt: TGTGCCAGCAGTTACCTCCCCCTCGGGACAGGGAAGGATGGCTACACCTTC
j_gene: TRBJ2-1; d_gene: NA; abundance: NA; len: 15; v_gene: TRBV19; CDR3aa: CASSLGQTSYNEQFF; CDR3nt: TGTGCCAGTAGTTTGGGCCAGACCTCCTACAATGAGCAGTTCTTC
j_gene: TRBJ2-2; d_gene: TRBD2; abundance: NA; len: 18; v_gene: TRBV7-2; CDR3aa: CASSFVGTSGVNTGELFF; CDR3nt: TGTGCCAGCAGCTTTGTTGGTACTAGCGGGGTAAACACCGGGGAGCTGTTTTTT
j_gene: TRBJ2-1; d_gene: NA; abundance: NA; len: 14; v_gene: TRBV4-3; CDR3aa: CASSQGQVYNEQFF; CDR3nt: TGCGCCAGCAGCCAAGGACAGGTTTACAATGAGCAGTTCTTC
j_gene: TRBJ2-1; d_gene: TRBD2; abundance: NA; len: 17; v_gene: TRBV7-2; CDR3aa: CASSLVMAGGSYNEQFF; CDR3nt: TGTGCCAGCAGCTTAGTTATGGCGGGGGGCTCCTACAATGAGCAGTTCTTC
j_gene: TRBJ2-3; d_gene: TRBD2; abundance: NA; len: 15; v_gene: TRBV20-1; CDR3aa: CSSLSRGGKWDTQYF; CDR3nt: TGCAGCTCCCTTTCGCGGGGGGGCAAGTGGGATACGCAGTATTTT
j_gene: TRBJ2-5; d_gene: NA; abundance: NA; len: 14; v_gene: TRBV5-1; CDR3aa: CASSLAGQGKTQYF; CDR3nt: TGCGCCAGCAGCTTGGCCGGGCAGGGGAAGACCCAGTACTTC
j_gene: TRBJ2-5; d_gene: TRBD1; abundance: few; len: 16; v_gene: TRBV7-3; CDR3aa: CASSPRIGTGQETQYF; CDR3nt: TGTGCCAGCAGCCCAAGGATTGGGACAGGCCAAGAGACCCAGTACTTC
j_gene: TRBJ2-5; d_gene: NA; abundance: NA; len: 17; v_gene: TRBV20-1; CDR3aa: CSARDRKGSVRGETQYF; CDR3nt: TGCAGTGCTAGAGATAGAAAGGGTTCGGTTCGAGGAGAGACCCAGTACTTC
j_gene: TRBJ2-3; d_gene: TRBD2; abundance: NA; len: 19; v_gene: TRBV11-2; CDR3aa: CASSSASPLAGGHTDTQYF; CDR3nt: TGTGCCAGCAGCTCAGCCTCACCGCTAGCGGGGGGACACACAGATACGCAGTATTTT
j_gene: TRBJ2-3; d_gene: TRBD2; abundance: NA; len: 15; v_gene: TRBV7-2; CDR3aa: CASSPAAGGTDTQYF; CDR3nt: TGTGCCAGCAGTCCCGCGGCGGGGGGGACAGATACGCAGTATTTT
j_gene: TRBJ1-6; d_gene: NA; abundance: NA; len: 14; v_gene: TRBV6-5; CDR3aa: CASSKTATNSPLHF; CDR3nt: TGTGCCAGCAGTAAGACAGCTACAAATTCACCCCTCCACTTT
j_gene: TRBJ2-7; d_gene: NA; abundance: NA; len: 14; v_gene: TRBV7-2; CDR3aa: CASSLAHDAYEQYF; CDR3nt: TGTGCCAGCAGCTTAGCGCATGACGCCTACGAGCAGTACTTC
j_gene: TRBJ2-7; d_gene: NA; abundance: NA; len: 14; v_gene: TRBV7-8; CDR3aa: CASSPRVPIYEQYF; CDR3nt: TGTGCCAGCAGCCCCAGGGTACCCATATACGAGCAGTACTTC
j_gene: TRBJ2-5; d_gene: TRBD2; abundance: many; len: 13; v_gene: TRBV20-1; CDR3aa: CSVNGLAAETQYF; CDR3nt: TGCAGTGTCAACGGACTAGCGGCGGAGACCCAGTACTTC
j_gene: TRBJ2-5; d_gene: NA; abundance: NA; len: 12; v_gene: TRBV5-1; CDR3aa: CASSLGVETPYF; CDR3nt: TGCGCCAGCAGCTTGGGGGTAGAGACCCCGTACTTC
j_gene: TRBJ2-3; d_gene: NA; abundance: NA; len: 14; v_gene: TRBV20-1; CDR3aa: CSASSAMGTDTQYF; CDR3nt: TGCAGTGCTAGCTCCGCGATGGGCACAGATACGCAGTATTTT
j_gene: TRBJ2-5; d_gene: TRBD1; abundance: once; len: 13; v_gene: TRBV29-1; CDR3aa: CSLDRGGQETQNF; CDR3nt: TGCAGCTTGGACAGGGGAGGTCAAGAGACCCAGAACTTC